These T cell receptor beta chains were read from a single sample in a study of T cell responses to AZD1222 COVID-19 vaccine. Profiling relied on immunoSEQ multiplex PCR, and the TCRdb table lists in-frame clones only, not all of them. The sample has more than 95,000 clones; 89% are singletons. This specimen consisted of peripheral blood, obtained on day 0 of AZD1222 vaccination. The receptors here all came from an adult in good health. Both conserved end residues are part of each CDR3.

CDR3aa,j_gene,v_gene
CASKERGDSGYGYTF,TRBJ1-2,TRBV5-1
CASSLVSGEEETQYF,TRBJ2-5,TRBV7-2
CASKRTENTEAFF,TRBJ1-1,TRBV6-5
CASDQADRAESTDTQYF,TRBJ2-3,TRBV27
CASSPTTGNYGYTF,TRBJ1-2,TRBV7-2
CASSGDQGASYEQYF,TRBJ2-7,TRBV9
CASSAQGQDF,TRBJ2-7,TRBV2
CASSDGGPGDTQYF,TRBJ2-3,TRBV6-4
CASSELWGVNSPLHF,TRBJ1-6,TRBV6-1
CASSLGGWDTNYGYTF,TRBJ1-2,TRBV7-2
CASSQAQGDYTF,TRBJ1-2,TRBV3-1/TRBV3-2
CAWSAIYNEQFF,TRBJ2-1,TRBV30
CASILLIGGFETQYF,TRBJ2-5,TRBV2
CASSLAPDRSYNEQFF,TRBJ2-1,TRBV5-1
CASSTPGGATYNEQFF,TRBJ2-1,TRBV5-4
CASSSITGLTEAFF,TRBJ1-1,TRBV7-2
CATSRDRGGTEAFF,TRBJ1-1,TRBV15
CASSQDPQGETGELFF,TRBJ2-2,TRBV4-1
CASNKLGQGVQETQYF,TRBJ2-5,TRBV5-1
CASSLKWRGGNQPQHF,TRBJ1-5,TRBV27
CASSQLMTGSSGNTIYF,TRBJ1-3,TRBV14
CASSTGPAVPTDTQYF,TRBJ2-3,TRBV5-4
CASSWTGAVEQFF,TRBJ2-1,TRBV7-9
CASSPGGGGGTEAFF,TRBJ1-1,TRBV9
CASSQGPRTPYEQYF,TRBJ2-7,TRBV7-3
CASSLIRGGGTDTQYF,TRBJ2-3,TRBV11-1
CATSGGEGSNQPQHF,TRBJ1-5,TRBV15
CASSFSRGYGYTF,TRBJ1-2,TRBV12-3/TRBV12-4
CASSPNTFANTGELFF,TRBJ2-2,TRBV5-1
CASTVGILNTEAFF,TRBJ1-1,TRBV5-6
CASSQGTGAGGYTF,TRBJ1-2,TRBV4-1
CASSVNRGAAAEQYF,TRBJ2-7,TRBV3-1/TRBV3-2
CASSYSSGYNEQFF,TRBJ2-1,TRBV6-5
CASSSTGGTEAFF,TRBJ1-1,TRBV5-1
CASSQSNYGYTF,TRBJ1-2,TRBV18
CASRAWDRRLTEAFF,TRBJ1-1,TRBV11-2
CASLSSRDRGYGQPQHF,TRBJ1-5,TRBV19
CASSQDSRGADYGYTF,TRBJ1-2,TRBV3-1/TRBV3-2
CASSTSYRAKNIQYF,TRBJ2-4,TRBV7-8
CASSLDEAGYNEQFF,TRBJ2-1,TRBV11-3
CASSPPVGTYEQYF,TRBJ2-7,TRBV7-9
CASSLDAGGQGTQYF,TRBJ2-5,TRBV7-9
CASSLTGDAEAFF,TRBJ1-1,TRBV5-1
CASSEGAGQGGYTF,TRBJ1-2,TRBV2
CASSQDHAGGLSGELFF,TRBJ2-2,TRBV4-1
CASSPSEIGGNTIYF,TRBJ1-3,TRBV5-5
CASSPRDRVSTEAFF,TRBJ1-1,TRBV18
CASSFPQGWNSPLHF,TRBJ1-6,TRBV5-6
CASSLALLDSYEQYF,TRBJ2-7,TRBV5-4
CASSPSLAGVWNEQFF,TRBJ2-1,TRBV5-4
CASSSWTATSFYGYTF,TRBJ1-2,TRBV5-6
CASSKKYTAIRDQPQHF,TRBJ1-5,TRBV21-1
CASSLFPAPNTEAFF,TRBJ1-1,TRBV18